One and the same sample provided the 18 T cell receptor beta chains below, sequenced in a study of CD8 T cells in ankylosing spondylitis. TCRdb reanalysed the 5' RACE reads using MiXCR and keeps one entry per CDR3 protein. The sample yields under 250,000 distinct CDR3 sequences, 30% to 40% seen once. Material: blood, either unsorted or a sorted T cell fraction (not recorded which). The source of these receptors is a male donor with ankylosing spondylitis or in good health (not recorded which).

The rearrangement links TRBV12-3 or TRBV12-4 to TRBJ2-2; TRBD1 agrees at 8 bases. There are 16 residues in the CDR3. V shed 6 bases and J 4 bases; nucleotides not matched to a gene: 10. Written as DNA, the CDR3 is TGTGCCAGCAGCCCCCGGACAGGGTCGAGCACCGGGGAGCTGTTTTTT. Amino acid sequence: CASSPRTGSSTGELFF.

The CDR3 region is CASSLLSSTDTQYF. The CDR3 region has the DNA TGTGCCAGCAGCCTCCTAAGCAGCACAGATACGCAGTATTTT. The genes are TRBV7-9 and TRBJ2-3; no clear D. The CDR3 contains 14 residues. CDR1 and CDR2 from the germline V gene are SEHNR and FQNEAQ (reference sequence). Trimming removed 5 bases from V and 0 bases from J, with 9 bases in between. The whole variable domain, filled in from reference TRBV7-9 and TRBJ2-3, reads DTGVSQNPRHKITKRGQNVTFRCDPISEHNRLYWYRQTLGQGPEFLTYFQNEAQLEKSRLLSDRFSAERPKGSFSTLEIQRTEQGDSAMYLCASSLLSSTDTQYFGPGTRLTVL.

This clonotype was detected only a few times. The CDR3 coding sequence is TGTGCCAGCAGCCCAACGCACGGTCAGCCCCAGCATTTT. It is translated as CASSPTHGQPQHF. The chain links TRBV7-2 to TRBJ1-5; D is unresolved. Germline V gene sequence: CDR1 SGHTA, CDR2 FQGNSA. Trimming left V 5 bases short and J 6 bases short, with 11 bases between. The length of the CDR3 is 13 residues.

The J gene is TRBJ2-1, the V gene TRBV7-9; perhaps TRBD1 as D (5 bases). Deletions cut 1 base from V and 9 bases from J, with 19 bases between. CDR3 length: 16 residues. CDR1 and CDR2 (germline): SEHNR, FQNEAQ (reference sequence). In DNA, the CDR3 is TGTGCCAGCAGCTTAGATCCAGGGTGGGGCAGGAGTGAGCAGTTCTTC. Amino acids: CASSLDPGWGRSEQFF.

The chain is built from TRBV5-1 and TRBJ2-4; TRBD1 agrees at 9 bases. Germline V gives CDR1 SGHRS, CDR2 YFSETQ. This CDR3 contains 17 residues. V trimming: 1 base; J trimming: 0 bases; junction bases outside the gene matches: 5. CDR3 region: CASSLSGTGLAKNIQYF. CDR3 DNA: TGCGCCAGCAGCTTGTCCGGGACAGGGCTAGCCAAAAACATTCAGTACTTC. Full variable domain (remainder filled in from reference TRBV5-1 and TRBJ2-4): KAGVTQTPRYLIKTRGQQVTLSCSPISGHRSVSWYQQTPGQGLQFLFEYFSETQRNKGNFPGRFSGRQFSNSRSEMNVSTLELGDSALYLCASSLSGTGLAKNIQYFGAGTRLSVL.

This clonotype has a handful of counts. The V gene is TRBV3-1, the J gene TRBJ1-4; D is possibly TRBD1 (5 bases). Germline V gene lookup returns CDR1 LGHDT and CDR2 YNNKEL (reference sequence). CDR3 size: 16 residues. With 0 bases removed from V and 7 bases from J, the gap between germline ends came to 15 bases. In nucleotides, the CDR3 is TGTGCCAGCAGCCAAGATACGAGGGGCCGGGGTGAAAAACTGTTTTTT. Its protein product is CASSQDTRGRGEKLFF.

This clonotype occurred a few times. CDR3 sequence: CSALTGYNEQFF. In DNA, the CDR3 is TGCAGTGCTCTGACAGGGTACAATGAGCAGTTCTTC. The chain employs TRBV20-1 and TRBJ2-1, with 7 positions matching TRBD1. This CDR3 comprises 12 residues. Germline values: CDR1 DFQATT, CDR2 SNEGSKA (reference sequence). V lost 5 bases, J lost 4 bases, and 2 bases stayed unmatched.

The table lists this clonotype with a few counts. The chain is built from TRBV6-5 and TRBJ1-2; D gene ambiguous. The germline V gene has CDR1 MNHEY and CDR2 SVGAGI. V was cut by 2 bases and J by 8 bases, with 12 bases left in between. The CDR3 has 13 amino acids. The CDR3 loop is CASSYNWRSGYTF. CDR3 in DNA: TGTGCCAGCAGTTACAACTGGAGAAGCGGCTACACCTTC.

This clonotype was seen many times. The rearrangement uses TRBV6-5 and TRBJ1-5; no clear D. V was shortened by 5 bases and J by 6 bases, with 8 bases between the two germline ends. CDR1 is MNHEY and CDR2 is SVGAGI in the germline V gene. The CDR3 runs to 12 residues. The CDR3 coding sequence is TGTGCCAGCAGTAAGGAGGGTCAGCCCCAGCATTTT. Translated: CASSKEGQPQHF.

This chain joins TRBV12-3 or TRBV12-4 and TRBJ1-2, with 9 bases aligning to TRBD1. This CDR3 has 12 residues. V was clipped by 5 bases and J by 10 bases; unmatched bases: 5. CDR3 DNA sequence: TGTGCCAGCAGTACAGGGGGCCGGGTCTACACCTTC. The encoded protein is CASSTGGRVYTF.

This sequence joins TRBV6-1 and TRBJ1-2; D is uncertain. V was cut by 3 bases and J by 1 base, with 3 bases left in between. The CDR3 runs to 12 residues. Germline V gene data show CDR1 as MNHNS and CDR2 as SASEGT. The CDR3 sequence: CASSDDNYGYTF. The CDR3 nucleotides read TGTGCCAGCAGTGATGATAACTATGGCTACACCTTC.

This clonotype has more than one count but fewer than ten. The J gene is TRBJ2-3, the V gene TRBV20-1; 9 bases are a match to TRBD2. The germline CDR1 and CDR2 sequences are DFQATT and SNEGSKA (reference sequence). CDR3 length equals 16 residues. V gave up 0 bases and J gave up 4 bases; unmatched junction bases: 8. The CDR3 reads CSAREFGGGAPDTQYF. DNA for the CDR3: TGCAGTGCTAGAGAGTTCGGCGGGGGGGCCCCAGATACGCAGTATTTT.

This CDR3 is CASSFSWTGGEEKLFF. Written as DNA, the CDR3 is TGTGCCAGCAGCTTTTCTTGGACAGGGGGTGAGGAAAAACTGTTTTTT. The V and J genes are TRBV7-8 and TRBJ1-4; 10 nucleotides match TRBD1. Looked up from germline, CDR1 is SGHVS and CDR2 is FQNEAQ. J was trimmed by 8 bases and V by 3 bases; bases with no gene match: 9. The CDR3 is made up of 16 amino acids.

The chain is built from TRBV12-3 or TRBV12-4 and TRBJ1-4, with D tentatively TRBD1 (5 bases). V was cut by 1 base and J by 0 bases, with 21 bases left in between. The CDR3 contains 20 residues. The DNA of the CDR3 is TGTGCCAGCAGTTTAGATGGGTGGCCCACAGGAACCTCAACTAATGAAAAACTGTTTTTT. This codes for CASSLDGWPTGTSTNEKLFF.

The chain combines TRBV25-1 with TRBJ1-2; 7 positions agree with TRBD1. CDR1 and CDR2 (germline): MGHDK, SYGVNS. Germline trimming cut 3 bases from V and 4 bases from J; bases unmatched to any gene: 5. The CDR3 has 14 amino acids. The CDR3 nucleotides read TGTGCCAGCAGTGATACAGGGGCCCCCTATGGCTACACCTTC. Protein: CASSDTGAPYGYTF.

In DNA, the CDR3 is TGTGCCAGGAGACAGGGATCCTACGAGCAGTACTTC. Protein product: CARRQGSYEQYF. V is TRBV12-3 or TRBV12-4 and J is TRBJ2-7, with 7 nucleotides matching TRBD1. Germline trimming cut 9 bases from V and 1 base from J; bases unmatched to any gene: 3. CDR3 length equals 12 residues.

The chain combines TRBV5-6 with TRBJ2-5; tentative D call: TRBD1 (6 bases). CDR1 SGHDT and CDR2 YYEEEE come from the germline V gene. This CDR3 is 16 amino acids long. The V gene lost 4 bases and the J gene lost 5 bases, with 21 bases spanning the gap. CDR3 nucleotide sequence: TGTGCCAGCAGCCCATACAGGGTTCCAACCCTGGAGACCCAGTACTTC. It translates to CASSPYRVPTLETQYF.

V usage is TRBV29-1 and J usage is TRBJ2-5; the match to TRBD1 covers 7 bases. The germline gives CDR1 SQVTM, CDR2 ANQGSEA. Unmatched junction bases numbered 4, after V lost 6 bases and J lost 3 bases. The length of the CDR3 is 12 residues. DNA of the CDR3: TGCAGCGTCCTTGGGACAGAAGAGACCCAGTACTTC. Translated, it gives CSVLGTEETQYF.